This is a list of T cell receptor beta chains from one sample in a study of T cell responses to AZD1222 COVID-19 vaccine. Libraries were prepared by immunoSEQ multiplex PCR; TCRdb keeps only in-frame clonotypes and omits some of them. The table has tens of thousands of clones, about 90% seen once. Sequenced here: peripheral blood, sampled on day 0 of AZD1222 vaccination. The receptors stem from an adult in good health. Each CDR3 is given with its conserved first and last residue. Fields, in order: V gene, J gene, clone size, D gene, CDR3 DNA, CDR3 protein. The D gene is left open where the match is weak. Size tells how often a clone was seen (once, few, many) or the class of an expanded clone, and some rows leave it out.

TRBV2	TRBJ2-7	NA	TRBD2	TGTGCCAGCAGTGAATCTAGCGGGGGAACCTACGAGCAGTACTTC	CASSESSGGTYEQYF
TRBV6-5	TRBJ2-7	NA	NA	TGTGCCAGCGGGACGTGGGGGCCAGACGAGCAGTACTTC	CASGTWGPDEQYF
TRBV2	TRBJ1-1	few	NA	TGTGCCAGCGGTCGAGCGGCTGAAGCTTTCTTT	CASGRAAEAFF
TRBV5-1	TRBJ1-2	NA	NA	TGCGCCAGCAGCCCCTCAGAGGGTTACGTGTGGGGCGACTATGGCTACACCTTC	CASSPSEGYVWGDYGYTF
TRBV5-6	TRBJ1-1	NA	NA	TGTGCCAGCAGCTTCCCCGGGGGGTTAAACACTGAAGCTTTCTTT	CASSFPGGLNTEAFF
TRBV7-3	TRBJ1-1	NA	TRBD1	TGTGCCAGCAGCTTACACAGGGGCACTGAAGCTTTCTTT	CASSLHRGTEAFF
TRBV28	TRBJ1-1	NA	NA	TGTGCCAGCAGTTGGGTGACGGGACTCAACACTGAAGCTTTCTTT	CASSWVTGLNTEAFF
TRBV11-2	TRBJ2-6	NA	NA	TGTGCCAGCAGCTTATGGGGTCTCTCTGGGGCCAACGTCCTGACTTTC	CASSLWGLSGANVLTF
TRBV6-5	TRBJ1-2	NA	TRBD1	TGTGCCAGCAGTTACCGGGACAGGGATGGCTACACCTTC	CASSYRDRDGYTF
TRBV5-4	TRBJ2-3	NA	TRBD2	TGTGCCAGCAGCTCTAGCGGGGGGGGGCTCACAGATACGCAGTATTTT	CASSSSGGGLTDTQYF
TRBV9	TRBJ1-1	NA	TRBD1	TGTGCCAGCCACGGGGGACAGCCGAACACTGAAGCTTTCTTT	CASHGGQPNTEAFF
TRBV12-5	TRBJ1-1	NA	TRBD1	TGTGCTAGTGGTTTTCAATTGACAGGGGAACGGAGCACTGAAGCTTTCTTT	CASGFQLTGERSTEAFF
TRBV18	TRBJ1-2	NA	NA	TGTGCCAGCTCCCCCTCGGGGGGGCCGATGGTACTCTATGGCTACACCTTC	CASSPSGGPMVLYGYTF
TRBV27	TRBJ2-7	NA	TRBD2	TGTGCCAGCAGTTCCACCGGGGGGGAAATCGAGCAGTACTTC	CASSSTGGEIEQYF
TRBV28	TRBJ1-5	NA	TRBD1	TGTGCCAGCAGTCTGACAGGGGCGCACCCCAATCAGCCCCAGCATTTT	CASSLTGAHPNQPQHF
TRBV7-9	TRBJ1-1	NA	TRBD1	TGTGCCAGCAACGCAGGGGGAGGGATGAACACTGAAGCTTTCTTT	CASNAGGGMNTEAFF
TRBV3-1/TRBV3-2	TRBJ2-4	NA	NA	TGTGCCAGCAGCCCAACCACCGGAGCCAGCAAAAACATTCAGTACTTC	CASSPTTGASKNIQYF
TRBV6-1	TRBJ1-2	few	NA	TGTGCCAGCAGTGAAAACTATGGCTACACCTTC	CASSENYGYTF
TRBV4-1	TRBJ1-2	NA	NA	TGCGCCAGCAGCCAAGATAGGGACCCGGCGGGCTATGGCTACACCTTC	CASSQDRDPAGYGYTF
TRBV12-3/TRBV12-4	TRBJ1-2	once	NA	TGTGCCAGCAGCCCCAAGGATGGCTACACCTTC	CASSPKDGYTF
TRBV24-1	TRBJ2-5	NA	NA	TGTGCCACCAGTGCGTCGGGGAATCACCAAGAGACCCAGTACTTC	CATSASGNHQETQYF
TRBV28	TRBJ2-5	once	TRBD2	TGTGCCAGCACGGAGGGGACTAGCTGGGGGACCCAGTACTTC	CASTEGTSWGTQYF
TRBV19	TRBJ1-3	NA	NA	TGTGCCTCCTTATCGGGTCTCCTGGGTGGAAACACCATATATTTT	CASLSGLLGGNTIYF
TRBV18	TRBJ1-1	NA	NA	TGTGCCAGCTCGCTCGCCGCCGGTTTGAACACTGAAGCTTTCTTT	CASSLAAGLNTEAFF
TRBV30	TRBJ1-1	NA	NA	TGTGCCTGGAGTGTAGGCGGCGGCGAAGCTTTCTTT	CAWSVGGGEAFF
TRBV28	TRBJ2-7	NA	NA	TGTGCCAGCAGTTCCACAGGCAGGGGCTACGAGCAGTACTTC	CASSSTGRGYEQYF
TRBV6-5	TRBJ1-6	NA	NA	TGTGCCAGCAGTTCCTCTGAAGGTACTTCACCCCTCCACTTT	CASSSSEGTSPLHF
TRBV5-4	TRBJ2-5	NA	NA	TGTGCCAGCAGCGGAAGCGACCAAGAGACCCAGTACTTC	CASSGSDQETQYF
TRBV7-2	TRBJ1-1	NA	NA	TGTGCCAGCAGGGCCCAGGGGTTATCAAACACTGAAGCTTTCTTT	CASRAQGLSNTEAFF
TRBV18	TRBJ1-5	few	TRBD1	TGTGCCAGCTCACCACAGAAGGGACAGCAAAATCAGCCCCAGCATTTT	CASSPQKGQQNQPQHF
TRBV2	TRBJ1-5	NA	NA	TGTGCCAGCAGTGGCAGTGGGGGAAAGGGCAATCAGCCCCAGCATTTT	CASSGSGGKGNQPQHF
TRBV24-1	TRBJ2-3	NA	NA	TGTGCCACCAGTGACCTTGTGATCACAGATACGCAGTATTTT	CATSDLVITDTQYF
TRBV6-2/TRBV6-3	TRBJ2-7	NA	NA	TGTGCCAGCAGTTCCTCCTCGACTGGAGCCTACGAGCAGTACTTC	CASSSSSTGAYEQYF
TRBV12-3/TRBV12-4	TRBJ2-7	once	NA	TGTGCCAGCAGTTTAATGGCAGGGAACGAGCAGTACTTC	CASSLMAGNEQYF
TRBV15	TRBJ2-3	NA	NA	TGTGCCACCAGCTTCCGCGACGGCCTCACAGATACGCAGTATTTT	CATSFRDGLTDTQYF
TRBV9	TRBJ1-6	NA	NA	TGTGCCAGCAGCGTAGAGGCGGCGAATTCACCCCTCCACTTT	CASSVEAANSPLHF
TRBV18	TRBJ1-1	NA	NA	TGTGCCAGCTCACAGTACAAGGGGAACACTGAAGCTTTCTTT	CASSQYKGNTEAFF